The 20 T cell receptor beta chains reported below all come from one sample, sequenced in a study of Graves' ophthalmopathy and Graves' hyperthyroidism. The study amplified TCR beta CDR3 regions using RNA transcripts. Amplification began with first-round RT-PCR using HTBI primers, then second-round multiplex PCR was performed. TCRdb called the multiplex PCR reads again in MiXCR, with one record for every CDR3 protein. The sample lists about 590,000 distinct CDR3 sequences, 39% occurring once. The specimen sequenced was peripheral blood or thyroid tissue (not recorded which). These receptors were collected from an adult man with Graves' hyperthyroidism.

This clonotype was observed many times. This chain uses TRBV20-1 with TRBJ2-5, with D perhaps TRBD2 (5 bases). V was clipped by 3 bases and J by 5 bases, with 10 bases between them. Germline-derived CDR1 and CDR2 are DFQATT and SNEGSKA (reference sequence). The CDR3 totals 12 residues. The CDR3 DNA sequence: TGCAGTGCTAGCGGGGAGAGGGAGACCCAGTACTTC. This codes for CSASGERETQYF.

The genes are TRBV7-9 and TRBJ2-7; D is uncertain. The V gene's germline CDR1 is SEHNR and CDR2 FQNEAQ (reference sequence). The V end lost 5 bases, the J end lost 5 bases, and 10 bases lay between the germline ends. The CDR3 totals 12 residues. The CDR3 sequence is CASSLHRNEQYF. The CDR3 DNA reads as TGTGCCAGCAGCCTCCATAGAAACGAGCAGTACTTC.

Note on this clonotype: A read error may be the cause here, since a much bigger clone is one base away. The chain employs TRBV29-1 and TRBJ1-1; no definite D call. CDR1 is SQVTM and CDR2 is ANQGSEA in the germline V gene. This CDR3 is built from 13 residues. The CDR3 is CGVERLPNTEAFF. The DNA for the CDR3 is TGCGGCGTTGAGAGGCTGCCGAACACTGAAGCTTTCTTT.

V gene TRBV7-2 combines with J gene TRBJ2-7; 10 bases fit TRBD2. The J call is uncertain, as TRBJ2-1 better fits the DNA end. Per germline, CDR1 SGHTA and CDR2 FQGNSA. There are 14 residues in the CDR3. Written as DNA, the CDR3 is TGTGCCAGCAGCTACCAGCGGGAGGGAGGAGAGCAGTTCTTC. Protein sequence: CASSYQREGGEQFF.

Many counts were recorded for this clonotype. The chain couples TRBV15 to TRBJ2-2, with D possibly being TRBD2 (5 bases). Per the germline V gene, CDR1 is LNHNV and CDR2 is YYDKDF (reference sequence). The CDR3 loop spans 15 amino acids. The V end was cut by 7 bases, the J end by 1 base, with 13 bases between. This chain's CDR3 is CATTNFGENTGELFF. The CDR3 DNA reads as TGTGCCACCACCAATTTCGGGGAGAACACCGGGGAGCTGTTTTTT.

V usage is TRBV20-1 and J usage is TRBJ2-7, with D possibly matching TRBD2 (5 bases). The CDR3 is made up of 13 amino acids. With 3 bases removed from V and 4 bases from J, the gap between germline ends came to 13 bases. Germline V gives CDR1 DFQATT, CDR2 SNEGSKA (reference sequence). In DNA, the CDR3 is TGCAGTGCTAGGGAGGCCGGAGATTACGAGCAGTACTTC. Protein sequence: CSAREAGDYEQYF.

This clonotype has more than one count but fewer than ten. The chain carries TRBV7-3 and TRBJ2-6; D not certain. CDR3 length equals 13 residues. Trimming took off 5 bases at V and 2 bases at J, with 4 bases between the two ends. The germline V gene encodes CDR1 SGHTA and CDR2 FQGTGA. This chain's CDR3 is CASSTPGANVLTF. The CDR3 DNA follows: TGTGCCAGCAGCACTCCTGGGGCCAACGTCCTGACTTTC.

This chain connects TRBV10-3 to TRBJ1-4, with 12 bases identical to TRBD1. Germline V gives CDR1 ENHRY, CDR2 SYGVKD. This CDR3 is 16 amino acids long. The J segment lost 8 bases and the V segment lost 3 bases, leaving 7 bases of the junction unmatched. CDR3: CAISDGTGGEGEKLFF. DNA for the CDR3: TGTGCCATCAGTGACGGGACAGGGGGCGAGGGGGAAAAACTGTTTTTT.

This clonotype was detected many times. The chain recombines TRBV5-1 with TRBJ2-2; D gene unclear. Germline V gene data show CDR1 as SGHRS and CDR2 as YFSETQ. The CDR3 sequence is 14 residues long. The V end lost 2 bases, the J end lost 4 bases, and 9 bases lay between the germline ends. The CDR3 here is CASSFGVVTGELFF. Here the CDR3 DNA reads TGCGCCAGCAGCTTTGGGGTAGTCACCGGGGAGCTGTTTTTT.

A few counts support this clonotype. The genes are TRBV6-5 and TRBJ1-1; 7 bases agree with TRBD1. The CDR3 spans 14 residues. The V segment lost 6 bases and the J segment 2 bases; nucleotides outside the gene matches: 6. The germline CDR1 and CDR2 sequences are MNHEY and SVGAGI. The CDR3: CASRRQGLNTEAFF. The CDR3 bases are TGTGCCAGCAGGCGACAGGGATTAAACACTGAAGCTTTCTTT.

This clonotype was detected a few times. The rearrangement uses TRBV4-1 and TRBJ1-6; weak D call: TRBD1 (6 bases). Between the trimmed V and J ends, which lost 0 bases and 9 bases, there was a span of 12 bases. From germline, CDR1 is MGHRA and CDR2 YSYEKL. The CDR3 covers 15 residues. Here the CDR3 reads CASSQEVGAPSPLHF. The CDR3 DNA sequence: TGCGCCAGCAGCCAAGAGGTGGGGGCTCCTTCACCCCTCCACTTT.

This clonotype was detected a few times. The chain couples TRBV6-1 to TRBJ1-5, with TRBD1 identical over 9 bases. The germline CDR1 and CDR2 sequences are MNHNS and SASEGT. Trimming at V came to 4 bases and at J to 7 bases, leaving 8 bases not matched to a gene. This CDR3 is 15 amino acids long. CDR3 in DNA: TGTGCCAGCAGTGCCTCGACAGGGGGTAACCAGCCCCAGCATTTT. This sequence encodes CASSASTGGNQPQHF.

Regarding this clonotype: Relative to the germline gene, one junction end is altered; a read error may explain this. The CDR3 loop reads CASSLGGGLTGELFF. The CDR3 DNA reads TGCGCCAGCAGCTTGGGGGGGGGGCTTACGGGGGAGCTGTTTTTT. The J gene is TRBJ2-2, the V gene TRBV7-9; the D gene is possibly TRBD2 (7 bases). CDR1 is SEHNR, CDR2 FQNEAQ, per germline (reference sequence). The CDR3 is made up of 15 amino acids.

The chain carries TRBV30 and TRBJ2-3; no definite D call. V lost 7 bases, J lost 0 bases, and 5 bases lay in between. Germline loops: CDR1 GTSNPN, CDR2 SVGIG (reference sequence). This CDR3 has 11 amino acids. CDR3 sequence (DNA): TGTGCCTACCTTAGCACAGATACGCAGTATTTT. Encoded protein: CAYLSTDTQYF. The whole variable domain, remainder taken from reference TRBV30 and TRBJ2-3, is SQTIHQWPATLVQPVGSPLSLECTVEGTSNPNLYWYRQAAGRGLQLLFYSVGIGQISSEVPQNLSASRPQDRQFILSSKKLLLSDSGFYLCAYLSTDTQYFGPGTRLTVL.

About this clonotype itself: At one boundary the junction diverges from the germline segment, which might be a read error. V usage is TRBV5-1 and J usage is TRBJ2-7; tentative D call: TRBD2 (6 bases). CDR3 length equals 14 residues. The germline gives CDR1 SGHRS, CDR2 YFSETQ. CDR3 protein: CASSRDFPTYGQYF. The CDR3 region has the DNA TGCGCCAGCAGCCGGGACTTCCCCACCTACGGGCAGTACTTC.

The J gene is TRBJ2-7, the V gene TRBV7-9, with D maybe TRBD1 (6 bases). V lost 5 bases and J lost 3, with 17 bases in between. From germline, CDR1 is SEHNR and CDR2 FQNEAQ (reference sequence). This CDR3 comprises 15 residues. The CDR3 sequence is CASSSSRDTFYEQYF. The CDR3 DNA reads as TGTGCCAGCAGCAGCTCCCGGGACACATTCTACGAGCAGTACTTC. Full variable domain (remainder filled in from reference TRBV7-9 and TRBJ2-7): DTGVSQNPRHKITKRGQNVTFRCDPISEHNRLYWYRQTLGQGPEFLTYFQNEAQLEKSRLLSDRFSAERPKGSFSTLEIQRTEQGDSAMYLCASSSSRDTFYEQYFGPGTRLTVT.

This clonotype occurred a few times. The genes are TRBV12-3 or TRBV12-4 and TRBJ2-3; unclear D gene. The CDR3 sequence is 14 residues long. V lost 6 bases and J lost 3, with 13 bases in between. CDR3 in DNA: TGTGCCAGCAGCCCGATTGGCCGTACAGATACGCAGTATTTT. This encodes CASSPIGRTDTQYF.

CDR3 DNA: TGTGCCAGCAGCCGGACTAGCGGGAGGGTACGCGCCTACGAGCAGTACTTC. It specifies CASSRTSGRVRAYEQYF. This chain uses TRBV12-3 or TRBV12-4 with TRBJ2-7; 15 nucleotides line up with TRBD2. CDR3 length: 17 amino acids. Losses at the gene ends were 6 bases for V and 2 bases for J; bases not matched to a gene: 8.

The chain is built from TRBV15 and TRBJ2-7; 8 bases map to TRBD1. The CDR3 has 15 residues. V lost 3 bases to trimming and J lost 2 bases; unmatched junction nucleotides: 6. CDR1 and CDR2 from the germline V gene are LNHNV and YYDKDF (reference sequence). Here the CDR3 reads CATSSDRGKAYEQYF. Here the CDR3 DNA reads TGTGCCACCAGCAGTGACAGGGGAAAAGCCTACGAGCAGTACTTC. The whole variable domain, remainder taken from reference TRBV15 and TRBJ2-7, is DAMVIQNPRYQVTQFGKPVTLSCSQTLNHNVMYWYQQKSSQAPKLLFHYYDKDFNNEADTPDNFQSRRPNTSFCFLDIRSPGLGDTAMYLCATSSDRGKAYEQYFGPGTRLTVT.

This clonotype was picked up many times. The V call is TRBV12-3 or TRBV12-4, the J call TRBJ1-5; no firm D call. CDR3 size: 13 residues. The V end was cut by 2 bases, the J end by 4 bases, with 6 bases between. The CDR3 sequence is CASSLIGNQPQHF. The CDR3 DNA sequence: TGTGCCAGCAGTTTAATAGGGAATCAGCCCCAGCATTTT.